The rows below give T cell receptor beta chains drawn from one sample of a study of blood T cell repertoires in COVID-19. TCRdb's table, derived via immunoSEQ multiplex PCR, lists solely in-frame clones and lacks some. The table lists roughly 49,000 clones, over 85% of them singletons, with 0.95% to 1.1% in the top ten. The sample consisted of peripheral blood. The receptors come from a man aged 55 to 70 with COVID-19, enrolled during active disease. CDR3s include the opening cysteine and the closing phenylalanine or tryptophan. Each record gives: D gene, J gene, clone size, V gene, CDR3 DNA, CDR3 protein. A D gene is named only where the DNA matches it firmly. Clone size, where shown, is once, few, many, or a class for clones that have expanded.

D: TRBD1
J: TRBJ1-6
size: -
V: TRBV6-2/TRBV6-3
DNA: TGTGCCAGCAGTCGGAGGGGGCGATCCTATAATTCACCCCTCCACTTT
CDR3: CASSRRGRSYNSPLHF

D: -
J: TRBJ1-6
size: -
V: TRBV30
DNA: TGTGTCTGTGACCGAGGGGGCTCCTATAATTCACCCCTCCACTTT
CDR3: CVCDRGGSYNSPLHF

D: TRBD1
J: TRBJ1-1
size: -
V: TRBV14
DNA: TGTGCCAGCAGCCAGGGACAGGGGATAAGGATCATGAACACTGAAGCTTTCTTT
CDR3: CASSQGQGIRIMNTEAFF

D: -
J: TRBJ2-1
size: once
V: TRBV6-2/TRBV6-3
DNA: TGTGCCAGCAGTTACGAGGGAGGGGGTCCGGGGGATGAGCAGTTCTTC
CDR3: CASSYEGGGPGDEQFF

D: TRBD2
J: TRBJ2-1
size: -
V: TRBV27
DNA: TGTGCCAGCAGCCCCCTAGCGGGAGGAGGGAATGAGCAGTTCTTC
CDR3: CASSPLAGGGNEQFF

D: TRBD1
J: TRBJ2-7
size: -
V: TRBV5-1
DNA: TGCGCCAGCACTCCCCGACAGGGGGCGAACGAGCAGTACTTC
CDR3: CASTPRQGANEQYF

D: -
J: TRBJ2-1
size: -
V: TRBV18
DNA: TGTGCCAGCTCACGTGATAGGAGCTCCTACAATGAGCAGTTCTTC
CDR3: CASSRDRSSYNEQFF

D: -
J: TRBJ2-3
size: -
V: TRBV16
DNA: TGTGCCAGCAGCCAAGTGGGACTTAGCACAGATACGCAGTATTTT
CDR3: CASSQVGLSTDTQYF

D: -
J: TRBJ1-3
size: -
V: TRBV30
DNA: TGTGCCTGGAGTCCTAAAAACACCATATATTTT
CDR3: CAWSPKNTIYF

D: -
J: TRBJ2-7
size: once
V: TRBV7-9
DNA: TGTGCCAGCAGCGCACGACTGGACTCCTACGAGCAGTACTTC
CDR3: CASSARLDSYEQYF

D: -
J: TRBJ2-2
size: -
V: TRBV6-5
DNA: TGTGCCAGCAGACCCAACAGGGGACTGAACGGGGAGCTGTTTTTT
CDR3: CASRPNRGLNGELFF

D: TRBD1
J: TRBJ2-7
size: -
V: TRBV5-1
DNA: TGCGCCAGCAGCACCAGTCCGGGACAGGGAGCCTACGAGCAGTACTTC
CDR3: CASSTSPGQGAYEQYF

D: TRBD2
J: TRBJ2-7
size: -
V: TRBV7-9
DNA: TGTGCCAGCAGCCCAATAGCGGGGCCCTACGAGCAGTACTTC
CDR3: CASSPIAGPYEQYF

D: -
J: TRBJ1-2
size: -
V: TRBV5-4
DNA: TGTGCCAGCACCGCGGGACCGACTCCCATCTATGGCTACACCTTC
CDR3: CASTAGPTPIYGYTF

D: -
J: TRBJ2-1
size: -
V: TRBV5-1
DNA: TGCGCCAGCAGCCAGGACAGATCCAACTACAATGAGCAGTTCTTC
CDR3: CASSQDRSNYNEQFF

D: TRBD2
J: TRBJ2-7
size: -
V: TRBV27
DNA: TGTGCCAGCAGTTTACTTCGGGCTAGCGGGGGTTCCTACGAGCAGTACTTC
CDR3: CASSLLRASGGSYEQYF

D: -
J: TRBJ2-7
size: -
V: TRBV7-2
DNA: TGTGCCAGCAGCTTAGCTCGGGGGACCTACGAGCAGTACTTC
CDR3: CASSLARGTYEQYF

D: TRBD1
J: TRBJ1-5
size: -
V: TRBV6-5
DNA: TGTGCCAGCAGAGACGACAGGGATAATCAGCCCCAGCATTTT
CDR3: CASRDDRDNQPQHF

D: -
J: TRBJ1-5
size: -
V: TRBV5-6
DNA: TGTGCCAGCAGCTTTCAACCGGGGGTCAATCAGCCCCAGCATTTT
CDR3: CASSFQPGVNQPQHF

D: TRBD1
J: TRBJ2-7
size: -
V: TRBV19
DNA: TGTGCCAGTAGTCCTCAGGGGGTAGCCTACGAGCAGTACTTC
CDR3: CASSPQGVAYEQYF

D: -
J: TRBJ1-1
size: -
V: TRBV7-3
DNA: TGTGCCAGCAGCCTGGGGCTGGGCAGCGTCGCTTTCTTT
CDR3: CASSLGLGSVAFF

D: -
J: TRBJ1-6
size: -
V: TRBV28
DNA: TGTGCCAGCAGTTCCCTGGGGCGCCTAGAGAACTCACCCCTCCACTTT
CDR3: CASSSLGRLENSPLHF

D: TRBD1
J: TRBJ1-1
size: -
V: TRBV5-1
DNA: TGCGCCAGCTACGGACAGGGGGGAGAAGCTTTCTTT
CDR3: CASYGQGGEAFF

D: -
J: TRBJ1-2
size: -
V: TRBV5-6
DNA: TGTGCCAGCAGTTACTCTTTGGTAACCTCTAACTATGGCTACACCTTC
CDR3: CASSYSLVTSNYGYTF

D: TRBD2
J: TRBJ2-3
size: -
V: TRBV4-1
DNA: TGCGCCAGTAGCGGGGGGGGAGCAGATACGCAGTATTTT
CDR3: CASSGGGADTQYF

D: TRBD1
J: TRBJ1-2
size: -
V: TRBV29-1
DNA: TGCAGCGTTCTAAACGACAGGGGGCCTGGCTACACCTTC
CDR3: CSVLNDRGPGYTF

D: TRBD2
J: TRBJ2-7
size: -
V: TRBV3-1/TRBV3-2
DNA: TGTGCCAGCAGCCTCCCCCAGCGGGAGTCTACCGAGCAGTACTTC
CDR3: CASSLPQRESTEQYF

D: -
J: TRBJ2-3
size: -
V: TRBV28
DNA: TGTGCCAGCAGTTTTGTCCCGACAGATACGCAGTATTTT
CDR3: CASSFVPTDTQYF

D: -
J: TRBJ1-5
size: -
V: TRBV6-5
DNA: TGTGCCAGCAGTCCCACGGGTAATCAGCCCCAGCATTTT
CDR3: CASSPTGNQPQHF

D: -
J: TRBJ2-3
size: -
V: TRBV27
DNA: TGTGCCAGCAGGCCGACCCGGGACTCGGGGCGGGCGGGAAACACAGATACGCAGTATTTT
CDR3: CASRPTRDSGRAGNTDTQYF

D: -
J: TRBJ2-2
size: -
V: TRBV2
DNA: TGTGCCAGCACTGTGAGGGCCGCCGCCGGGGAGCTGTTTTTT
CDR3: CASTVRAAAGELFF

D: TRBD2
J: TRBJ2-3
size: once
V: TRBV27
DNA: TGTGCCAGCAGTTTTACAAACCTAGCGGGAAACACAGATACGCAGTATTTT
CDR3: CASSFTNLAGNTDTQYF

D: -
J: TRBJ2-3
size: -
V: TRBV5-1
DNA: TGCGCCAGCAGCATAAGACAGGGCACAGATACGCAGTATTTT
CDR3: CASSIRQGTDTQYF

D: -
J: TRBJ1-5
size: -
V: TRBV7-2
DNA: TGTGCCAGCAGCTTTGGACTTAGCAATCAGCCCCAGCATTTT
CDR3: CASSFGLSNQPQHF

D: -
J: TRBJ1-6
size: once
V: TRBV5-1
DNA: TGCGCCAGCACCCAAGGAGGGACCGAATTTTCACCCCTCCACTTT
CDR3: CASTQGGTEFSPLHF

D: TRBD1
J: TRBJ1-2
size: few
V: TRBV9
DNA: TGTGCCAGCAGCTTTGGGACAGGGGCATTCGGCTACACCTTC
CDR3: CASSFGTGAFGYTF

D: TRBD1
J: TRBJ1-2
size: -
V: TRBV18
DNA: TGTGCCAGCTCGCCCCAGGGGGAAAATGGCTACACCTTC
CDR3: CASSPQGENGYTF

D: TRBD2
J: TRBJ2-2
size: once
V: TRBV19
DNA: TGTGCCAGTAGTAGCGGGGGGACCGGGGAGCTGTTTTTT
CDR3: CASSSGGTGELFF

D: -
J: TRBJ1-2
size: -
V: TRBV6-5
DNA: TGTGCCAGCAGTCGGTCGCGGGCCACTTTC
CDR3: CASSRSRATF

D: TRBD1
J: TRBJ2-7
size: -
V: TRBV7-7
DNA: TGTGCTAGCACATGGGACAGAAACTACGAGCAGTACTTC
CDR3: CASTWDRNYEQYF

D: TRBD1
J: TRBJ1-5
size: -
V: TRBV5-1
DNA: TGCGCCAGCAGCACAGGACAGGATAATCAGCCCCAGCATTTT
CDR3: CASSTGQDNQPQHF

D: -
J: TRBJ2-5
size: -
V: TRBV30
DNA: TGTGCCTGGAGTGAAGGCAGGTTGCAGACCCAGTACTTC
CDR3: CAWSEGRLQTQYF

D: -
J: TRBJ1-2
size: -
V: TRBV3-1/TRBV3-2
DNA: TGTGCCAGCAGCCCAGTAAGAGGGGAGGGAGGCTACACCTTC
CDR3: CASSPVRGEGGYTF

D: TRBD1
J: TRBJ2-7
size: -
V: TRBV28
DNA: TGTGCCAGCAGTCGAACCGGGACAGCCGTGGGAGAGCAGTACTTC
CDR3: CASSRTGTAVGEQYF

D: TRBD1
J: TRBJ2-7
size: -
V: TRBV6-5
DNA: TGTGCCAGCACCTGGGGGACAGGGCCTTACGAGCAGTACTTC
CDR3: CASTWGTGPYEQYF

D: -
J: TRBJ1-2
size: -
V: TRBV6-5
DNA: TGTGCCAGCAAAACCCCTACGGTAGCTAACTATGGCTACACCTTC
CDR3: CASKTPTVANYGYTF

D: TRBD1
J: TRBJ2-7
size: once
V: TRBV27
DNA: TGTGCCAGCAGTTTATCCGGACAGGTCTACGAGCAGTACTTC
CDR3: CASSLSGQVYEQYF

D: TRBD1
J: TRBJ2-1
size: -
V: TRBV7-2
DNA: TGTGCCAGCAGACCCTCAGGGGGATCCTACAATGAGCAGTTCTTC
CDR3: CASRPSGGSYNEQFF

D: -
J: TRBJ1-4
size: -
V: TRBV2
DNA: TGTGCCAGCAGTGAGGGGAGGAGGAGCGAAAAACTGTTTTTT
CDR3: CASSEGRRSEKLFF

D: TRBD1
J: TRBJ1-3
size: -
V: TRBV5-1
DNA: TGCGCCAGCAGCCCGGCGACAGGGGAAAACACCATATATTTT
CDR3: CASSPATGENTIYF

D: -
J: TRBJ2-3
size: -
V: TRBV5-6
DNA: TGTGCCAGCAGCCCCCTGAGGGCAGGCCAGGAGGGCACAGATACGCAGTATTTT
CDR3: CASSPLRAGQEGTDTQYF